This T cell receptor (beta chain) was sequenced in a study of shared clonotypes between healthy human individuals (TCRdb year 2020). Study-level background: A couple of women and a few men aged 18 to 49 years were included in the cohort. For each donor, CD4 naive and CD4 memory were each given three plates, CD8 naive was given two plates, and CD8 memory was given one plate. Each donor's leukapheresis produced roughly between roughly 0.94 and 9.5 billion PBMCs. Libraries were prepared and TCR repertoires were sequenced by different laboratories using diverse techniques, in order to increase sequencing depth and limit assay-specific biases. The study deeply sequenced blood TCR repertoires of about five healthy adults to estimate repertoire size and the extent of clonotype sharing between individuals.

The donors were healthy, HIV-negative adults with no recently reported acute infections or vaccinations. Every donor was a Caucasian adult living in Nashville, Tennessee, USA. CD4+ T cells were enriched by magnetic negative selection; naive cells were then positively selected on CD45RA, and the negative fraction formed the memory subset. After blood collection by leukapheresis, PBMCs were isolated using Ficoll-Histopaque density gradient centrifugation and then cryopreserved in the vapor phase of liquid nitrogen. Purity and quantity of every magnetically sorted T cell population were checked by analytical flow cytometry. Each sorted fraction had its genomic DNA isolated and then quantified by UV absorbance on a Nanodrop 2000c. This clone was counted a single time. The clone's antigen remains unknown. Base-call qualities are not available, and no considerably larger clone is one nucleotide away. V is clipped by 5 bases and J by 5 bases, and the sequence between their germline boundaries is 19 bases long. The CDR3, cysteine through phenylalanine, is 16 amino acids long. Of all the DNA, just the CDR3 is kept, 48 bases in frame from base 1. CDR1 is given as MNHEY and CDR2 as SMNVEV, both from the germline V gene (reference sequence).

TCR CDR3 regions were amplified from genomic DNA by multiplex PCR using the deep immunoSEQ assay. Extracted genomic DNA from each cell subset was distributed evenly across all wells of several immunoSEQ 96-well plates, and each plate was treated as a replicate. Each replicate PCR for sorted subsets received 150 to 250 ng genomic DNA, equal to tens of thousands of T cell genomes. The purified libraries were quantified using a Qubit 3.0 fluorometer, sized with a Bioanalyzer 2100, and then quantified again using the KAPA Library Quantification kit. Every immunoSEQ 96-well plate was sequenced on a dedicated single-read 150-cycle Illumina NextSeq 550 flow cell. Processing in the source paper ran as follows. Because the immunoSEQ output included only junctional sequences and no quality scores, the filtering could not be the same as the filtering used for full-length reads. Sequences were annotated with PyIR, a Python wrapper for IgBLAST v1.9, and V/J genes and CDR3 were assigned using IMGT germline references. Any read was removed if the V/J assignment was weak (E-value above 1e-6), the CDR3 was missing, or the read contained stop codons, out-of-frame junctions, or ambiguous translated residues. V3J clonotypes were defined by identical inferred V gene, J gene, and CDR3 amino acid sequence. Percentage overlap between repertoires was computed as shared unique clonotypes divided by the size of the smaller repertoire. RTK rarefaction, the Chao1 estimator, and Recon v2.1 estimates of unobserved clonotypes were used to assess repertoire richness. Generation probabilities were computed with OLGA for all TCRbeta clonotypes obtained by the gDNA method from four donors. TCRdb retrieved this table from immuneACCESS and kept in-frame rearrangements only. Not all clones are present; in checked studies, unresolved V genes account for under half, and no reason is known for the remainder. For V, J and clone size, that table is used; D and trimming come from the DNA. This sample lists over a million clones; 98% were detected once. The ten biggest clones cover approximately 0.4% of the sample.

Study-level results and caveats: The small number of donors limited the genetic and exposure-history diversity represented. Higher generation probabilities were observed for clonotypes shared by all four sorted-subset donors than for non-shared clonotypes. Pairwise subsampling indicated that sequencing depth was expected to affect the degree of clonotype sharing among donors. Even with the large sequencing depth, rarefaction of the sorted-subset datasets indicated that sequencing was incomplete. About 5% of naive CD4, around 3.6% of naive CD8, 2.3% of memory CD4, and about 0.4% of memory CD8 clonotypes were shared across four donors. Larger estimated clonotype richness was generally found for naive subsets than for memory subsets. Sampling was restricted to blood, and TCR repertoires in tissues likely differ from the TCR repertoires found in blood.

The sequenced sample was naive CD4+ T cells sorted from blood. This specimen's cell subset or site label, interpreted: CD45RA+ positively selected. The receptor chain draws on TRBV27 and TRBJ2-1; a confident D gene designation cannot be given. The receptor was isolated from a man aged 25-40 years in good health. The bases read TGTGCCAGCAGTCCTCGGACCCTGGGGAAACACAATGAGCAGTTCTTC. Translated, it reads CASSPRTLGKHNEQFF.